The source of this TCR beta chain is a study of T cells in localized non-small cell lung cancer. Study-wide points: Higher adjacent-lung clonality was associated with shorter survival. Uninvolved adjacent lung had higher T cell clonality than tumor and all other tissues.

This CDR3 contains 14 residues. The junction had 1 base not matched to a gene; V was cut back by 2 bases and J by 1 base. CDR1 and CDR2 (germline): SGHKS, YYEKEE (reference sequence). Notes on this clone: The antigen remains undetermined.

The repertoire was sequenced with immunoSEQ multiplex PCR; TCRdb's copy has only in-frame clones and lacks some. The table includes roughly 38,000 clones, roughly four fifths detected once. The sample consisted of peripheral blood, taken before any cancer treatment. The rearrangement joins TRBV5-5 to TRBJ1-1; 8 positions match TRBD1. This TCR was sampled from a male donor aged 60 or over with stage III squamous cell lung carcinoma. The CDR3 loop is CASSFGQGNTEAFF. The CDR3 DNA reads as TGTGCCAGCAGCTTCGGACAGGGGAACACTGAAGCTTTCTTT. Full variable domain (missing parts from reference TRBV5-5 and TRBJ1-1): DAGVTQSPTHLIKTRGQQVTLRCSPISGHKSVSWYQQVLGQGPQFIFQYYEKEERGRGNFPDRFSARQFPNYSSELNVNALLLGDSALYLCASSFGQGNTEAFFGQGTRLTVV.